The source of this TCR beta chain is a study of memory CD4+ T cells and cytomegalovirus serostatus. Study in general: This sample comes from healthy Belgian adults, eight or nine CMV seropositive, under 25 seronegative.

Study-level points and caveats: A US-trained random forest predicted CMV serostatus with median AUC around 0.9.

About this clone: Its target is not known.

Single viable CD3+CD4+CD8-CD45RO+ cells were sorted as the memory CD4+ T cells. After thawing, CD4+ T cells were positively selected. Only in-frame clones appear in the TCRdb table, and some are missing; sequencing was by immunoSEQ multiplex PCR. Here the sample spans over 25,000 clones, about 80% being singletons. The CDR3 runs 16 residues. Trimming stripped 2 bases from V and 0 bases from J, with 13 bases between. The germline V gene has CDR1 SGHNT and CDR2 YYREEE (reference sequence). Sequencing was carried out using memory CD4+ T cells from blood. V gene TRBV5-4 combines with J gene TRBJ2-3; the D gene could be TRBD1 or TRBD2 (5 bases each). The receptor was derived from an adult in good health and CMV-seronegative. CDR3 region: CASSLPGAVSTDTQYF. The CDR3 DNA sequence: TGTGCCAGCAGCTTACCCGGGGCAGTGAGCACAGATACGCAGTATTTT. Complete variable domain (other parts from reference TRBV5-4 and TRBJ2-3): ETGVTQSPTHLIKTRGQQVTLRCSSQSGHNTVSWYQQALGQGPQFIFQYYREEENGRGNFPPRFSGLQFPNYSSELNVNALELDDSALYLCASSLPGAVSTDTQYFGPGTRLTVL.